Listed below are T cell receptor beta chains from one sample, sequenced in a study of blood T cell repertoires in COVID-19. TCRdb's copy holds only in-frame clones and misses some; the assay was immunoSEQ multiplex PCR. Among around 290,000 clones listed, 89% were seen once. Sequencing was carried out using PBMCs or T cells enriched from blood (not recorded which). These TCRs come from a woman between 35 and 50 years old who had recovered from COVID-19. The CDR3 runs from the conserved cysteine through the conserved F or W. D genes are given only for firm matches. Clone size, where shown, is once, few, many, or a class for clones that have expanded.

clone size: .; J gene: TRBJ1-1; D gene: .; V gene: TRBV27; CDR3 protein: CASSWSGGVNTEAFF; CDR3 DNA: TGTGCCAGCTCATGGAGCGGTGGGGTCAACACTGAAGCTTTCTTT
clone size: .; J gene: TRBJ1-2; D gene: .; V gene: TRBV19; CDR3 protein: CASSPWSSRSNYGYTF; CDR3 DNA: TGTGCCAGTAGTCCGTGGAGTTCCCGCTCTAACTATGGCTACACCTTC
clone size: .; J gene: TRBJ1-2; D gene: TRBD1; V gene: TRBV7-9; CDR3 protein: CASSGQGYNYGYTF; CDR3 DNA: TGTGCCAGCAGCGGACAGGGATATAACTATGGCTACACCTTC
clone size: .; J gene: TRBJ2-2; D gene: .; V gene: TRBV21-1; CDR3 protein: CASSITGTRVTGELFF; CDR3 DNA: TGTGCCAGCAGCATTACCGGGACTAGGGTCACCGGGGAGCTGTTTTTT
clone size: .; J gene: TRBJ2-3; D gene: TRBD1; V gene: TRBV5-4; CDR3 protein: CASSFVHGQGYTDTQYF; CDR3 DNA: TGTGCCAGCAGCTTTGTCCACGGACAGGGCTACACAGATACGCAGTATTTT
clone size: .; J gene: TRBJ2-5; D gene: TRBD2; V gene: TRBV6-2/TRBV6-3; CDR3 protein: CASSYASGGQETQYF; CDR3 DNA: TGTGCCAGCAGTTATGCCAGCGGGGGTCAGGAGACCCAGTACTTC
clone size: .; J gene: TRBJ2-3; D gene: .; V gene: TRBV4-1; CDR3 protein: CASSQGGFTDTQYF; CDR3 DNA: TGCGCCAGCAGCCAAGGGGGCTTCACAGATACGCAGTATTTT
clone size: .; J gene: TRBJ2-2; D gene: .; V gene: TRBV2; CDR3 protein: CASSLYTGELFF; CDR3 DNA: TGTGCCAGCAGTCTTTACACCGGGGAGCTGTTTTTT
clone size: once; J gene: TRBJ2-2; D gene: .; V gene: TRBV9; CDR3 protein: CASSATTGELFF; CDR3 DNA: TGTGCCAGCAGCGCCACTACCGGGGAGCTGTTTTTT
clone size: .; J gene: TRBJ1-2; D gene: .; V gene: TRBV6-5; CDR3 protein: CASTPTQGREDGYTF; CDR3 DNA: TGTGCCAGCACCCCTACCCAGGGTAGGGAAGATGGCTACACCTTC
clone size: .; J gene: TRBJ2-2; D gene: TRBD1; V gene: TRBV11-2; CDR3 protein: CASSRGQVNTGELFF; CDR3 DNA: TGTGCCAGCAGTCGGGGACAGGTCAACACCGGGGAGCTGTTTTTT
clone size: .; J gene: TRBJ2-2; D gene: TRBD1; V gene: TRBV19; CDR3 protein: CASSMDRGPGELFF; CDR3 DNA: TGTGCCAGTAGTATGGACAGGGGTCCCGGGGAGCTGTTTTTT
clone size: .; J gene: TRBJ2-1; D gene: .; V gene: TRBV7-6; CDR3 protein: CASSHSRRGAEQFF; CDR3 DNA: TGTGCCAGCAGCCATTCGCGCAGGGGGGCTGAGCAGTTCTTC
clone size: .; J gene: TRBJ1-2; D gene: .; V gene: TRBV6-2/TRBV6-3; CDR3 protein: CASSSSRGFYGYTF; CDR3 DNA: TGTGCCAGCAGTTCAAGTAGGGGCTTCTATGGCTACACCTTC
clone size: .; J gene: TRBJ1-2; D gene: .; V gene: TRBV18; CDR3 protein: CASSPDKNYGYTF; CDR3 DNA: TGTGCCAGCTCACCCGACAAGAACTATGGCTACACCTTC
clone size: .; J gene: TRBJ2-5; D gene: .; V gene: TRBV24-1; CDR3 protein: CATSDTRGAGQETQYF; CDR3 DNA: TGTGCCACCAGTGACACCCGGGGGGCGGGACAAGAGACCCAGTACTTC
clone size: .; J gene: TRBJ1-1; D gene: TRBD1; V gene: TRBV5-5; CDR3 protein: CASSLVWSGGPTEAFF; CDR3 DNA: TGTGCCAGCAGCTTGGTTTGGTCAGGGGGACCCACTGAAGCTTTCTTT
clone size: .; J gene: TRBJ2-3; D gene: .; V gene: TRBV9; CDR3 protein: CASSGRGSVLPDTQYF; CDR3 DNA: TGTGCCAGCAGCGGACGAGGAAGCGTCTTACCCGATACGCAGTATTTT
clone size: once; J gene: TRBJ1-5; D gene: TRBD1; V gene: TRBV18; CDR3 protein: CASSPDRARGQPQHF; CDR3 DNA: TGTGCCAGCTCACCAGACAGGGCTCGCGGTCAGCCCCAGCATTTT
clone size: .; J gene: TRBJ2-5; D gene: .; V gene: TRBV7-3; CDR3 protein: CASSSRGQETQYF; CDR3 DNA: TGTGCCAGCAGCTCTAGGGGACAAGAGACCCAGTACTTC
clone size: .; J gene: TRBJ2-6; D gene: .; V gene: TRBV27; CDR3 protein: CASSPRRVRQHTVSGANVLTF; CDR3 DNA: TGTGCCAGCAGTCCAAGGAGGGTGCGACAACACACCGTTTCTGGGGCCAACGTCCTGACTTTC
clone size: .; J gene: TRBJ2-7; D gene: .; V gene: TRBV12-3/TRBV12-4; CDR3 protein: CASSPRTVGEQYF; CDR3 DNA: TGTGCCAGCAGTCCGAGGACAGTTGGTGAGCAGTACTTC
clone size: .; J gene: TRBJ2-1; D gene: .; V gene: TRBV5-1; CDR3 protein: CASSLASAAYNEQFF; CDR3 DNA: TGCGCCAGCAGCTTGGCCAGCGCCGCCTACAATGAGCAGTTCTTC
clone size: few; J gene: TRBJ1-1; D gene: .; V gene: TRBV4-2; CDR3 protein: CASSRPGQNTEAFF; CDR3 DNA: TGTGCCAGCAGCCGACCGGGACAGAACACTGAAGCTTTCTTT
clone size: .; J gene: TRBJ2-1; D gene: TRBD2; V gene: TRBV24-1; CDR3 protein: CATSDTSGGAPNEQFF; CDR3 DNA: TGTGCCACCAGTGATACTAGCGGGGGGGCCCCCAATGAGCAGTTCTTC
clone size: .; J gene: TRBJ2-1; D gene: .; V gene: TRBV11-3; CDR3 protein: CASSLSSAYEQFF; CDR3 DNA: TGTGCCAGCAGCCTCTCGAGTGCGTATGAGCAGTTCTTC
clone size: .; J gene: TRBJ2-1; D gene: TRBD2; V gene: TRBV7-3; CDR3 protein: CASSLIGLAGTNEQFF; CDR3 DNA: TGTGCCAGCAGCTTAATCGGACTAGCGGGAACAAATGAGCAGTTCTTC
clone size: once; J gene: TRBJ2-1; D gene: TRBD2; V gene: TRBV11-3; CDR3 protein: CASSLGLAGAGEQFF; CDR3 DNA: TGTGCCAGCAGCTTAGGGCTCGCGGGAGCGGGGGAGCAGTTCTTC
clone size: .; J gene: TRBJ2-3; D gene: TRBD2; V gene: TRBV18; CDR3 protein: CASRANPGTSGSGNTQYF; CDR3 DNA: TGTGCCAGCCGCGCGAACCCGGGGACTAGCGGGAGTGGGAATACGCAGTATTTT
clone size: .; J gene: TRBJ2-3; D gene: TRBD1; V gene: TRBV2; CDR3 protein: CASSVRGRVTDTQYF; CDR3 DNA: TGTGCCAGCAGTGTGAGGGGGCGCGTCACAGATACGCAGTATTTT
clone size: .; J gene: TRBJ1-5; D gene: .; V gene: TRBV30; CDR3 protein: CAWSDVTQIQPQHF; CDR3 DNA: TGTGCCTGGAGTGACGTGACTCAAATTCAGCCCCAGCATTTT
clone size: .; J gene: TRBJ1-1; D gene: TRBD1; V gene: TRBV19; CDR3 protein: CASRPGQGYGTEAFF; CDR3 DNA: TGTGCCAGTCGACCGGGACAGGGGTATGGCACTGAAGCTTTCTTT
clone size: .; J gene: TRBJ1-3; D gene: .; V gene: TRBV15; CDR3 protein: CATSRDGRGHSGNTIYF; CDR3 DNA: TGTGCCACCAGCAGAGACGGGAGGGGCCACTCTGGAAACACCATATATTTT
clone size: .; J gene: TRBJ2-7; D gene: .; V gene: TRBV9; CDR3 protein: CASSVATDSIEQYF; CDR3 DNA: TGTGCCAGCAGCGTAGCTACCGACTCCATCGAGCAGTACTTC
clone size: .; J gene: TRBJ1-5; D gene: TRBD1; V gene: TRBV4-1; CDR3 protein: CASSQGVIRQGRNQPQHF; CDR3 DNA: TGCGCCAGCAGCCAGGGAGTGATTAGACAGGGCCGGAATCAGCCCCAGCATTTT
clone size: .; J gene: TRBJ2-7; D gene: .; V gene: TRBV3-1/TRBV3-2; CDR3 protein: CASSQGYSSYEQYF; CDR3 DNA: TGTGCCAGCAGCCAAGGGTACAGCTCCTACGAGCAGTACTTC
clone size: .; J gene: TRBJ2-3; D gene: .; V gene: TRBV7-2; CDR3 protein: CASSLEVGAKYF; CDR3 DNA: TGTGCCAGCAGCTTAGAGGTGGGGGCCAAGTATTTT
clone size: few; J gene: TRBJ1-6; D gene: TRBD1; V gene: TRBV10-1; CDR3 protein: CARLQDRGSPLHF; CDR3 DNA: TGCGCCCGCTTACAGGACAGGGGATCACCCCTCCACTTT
clone size: .; J gene: TRBJ1-2; D gene: TRBD1; V gene: TRBV9; CDR3 protein: CASSETGAEYGYTF; CDR3 DNA: TGTGCCAGCAGCGAGACAGGGGCCGAGTATGGCTACACCTTC
clone size: once; J gene: TRBJ2-2; D gene: TRBD1; V gene: TRBV5-1; CDR3 protein: CASSFQGATGELFF; CDR3 DNA: TGCGCCAGCAGCTTCCAGGGGGCCACCGGGGAGCTGTTTTTT
clone size: .; J gene: TRBJ2-2; D gene: TRBD2; V gene: TRBV7-2; CDR3 protein: CASSFWGRGNTGELFF; CDR3 DNA: TGTGCCAGCAGCTTTTGGGGGAGGGGAAACACCGGGGAGCTGTTTTTT
clone size: once; J gene: TRBJ2-2; D gene: .; V gene: TRBV7-6; CDR3 protein: CASSLGLAGTGELFF; CDR3 DNA: TGTGCCAGCAGCTTAGGGCTAGCTGGGACCGGGGAGCTGTTTTTT
clone size: .; J gene: TRBJ1-1; D gene: .; V gene: TRBV28; CDR3 protein: CASIKGDTEAFF; CDR3 DNA: TGTGCCAGCATTAAAGGAGACACTGAAGCTTTCTTT
clone size: .; J gene: TRBJ2-5; D gene: .; V gene: TRBV5-1; CDR3 protein: CASSLGPEETQYF; CDR3 DNA: TGCGCCAGCAGCCTGGGGCCCGAAGAGACCCAGTACTTC
clone size: .; J gene: TRBJ2-3; D gene: .; V gene: TRBV14; CDR3 protein: CASSQAGTEAQYF; CDR3 DNA: TGTGCCAGCAGCCAGGCAGGCACGGAGGCGCAGTATTTT
clone size: .; J gene: TRBJ2-3; D gene: .; V gene: TRBV13; CDR3 protein: CASGTGNTDTQYF; CDR3 DNA: TGTGCCAGCGGAACAGGGAACACAGATACGCAGTATTTT
clone size: .; J gene: TRBJ1-1; D gene: TRBD1; V gene: TRBV5-1; CDR3 protein: CASSSTDSGTANTEAFF; CDR3 DNA: TGCGCCAGCAGCTCAACGGACTCTGGGACAGCGAACACTGAAGCTTTCTTT
clone size: .; J gene: TRBJ1-1; D gene: .; V gene: TRBV9; CDR3 protein: CASSETITGNTEAFF; CDR3 DNA: TGTGCCAGCAGCGAGACGATTACAGGAAACACTGAAGCTTTCTTT
clone size: .; J gene: TRBJ1-3; D gene: .; V gene: TRBV4-3; CDR3 protein: CASSQDLRSGNTIYF; CDR3 DNA: TGCGCCAGCAGCCAAGATTTACGGTCTGGAAACACCATATATTTT
clone size: .; J gene: TRBJ2-5; D gene: TRBD1; V gene: TRBV7-6; CDR3 protein: CASSLVSGDRGLQETQYF; CDR3 DNA: TGTGCCAGCAGCTTAGTGTCGGGAGACAGGGGGCTACAAGAGACCCAGTACTTC
clone size: .; J gene: TRBJ1-6; D gene: .; V gene: TRBV2; CDR3 protein: CASSEASPLHF; CDR3 DNA: TGTGCCAGCAGTGAGGCCTCACCCCTCCACTTT
clone size: .; J gene: TRBJ2-3; D gene: TRBD2; V gene: TRBV7-3; CDR3 protein: CASSGMGTSGDTQYF; CDR3 DNA: TGTGCCAGCAGCGGAATGGGGACTAGCGGAGATACGCAGTATTTT
clone size: .; J gene: TRBJ1-2; D gene: TRBD1; V gene: TRBV12-5; CDR3 protein: CASGFGQGVVGYTF; CDR3 DNA: TGTGCTAGTGGTTTCGGACAGGGGGTCGTAGGCTACACCTTC
clone size: .; J gene: TRBJ1-6; D gene: TRBD1; V gene: TRBV18; CDR3 protein: CASSPTRTRQGLSPLHF; CDR3 DNA: TGTGCCAGCTCACCAACTCGGACGAGACAGGGACTTTCACCCCTCCACTTT
clone size: .; J gene: TRBJ2-5; D gene: .; V gene: TRBV25-1; CDR3 protein: CASSESGHYETQYF; CDR3 DNA: TGTGCCAGCAGTGAGTCGGGACATTATGAGACCCAGTACTTC
clone size: few; J gene: TRBJ2-7; D gene: TRBD1; V gene: TRBV6-5; CDR3 protein: CASSLTGSTVYEQYF; CDR3 DNA: TGTGCCAGCAGTTTGACAGGGAGTACGGTCTACGAGCAGTACTTC
clone size: once; J gene: TRBJ1-1; D gene: TRBD1; V gene: TRBV4-3; CDR3 protein: CASSPKPQGNSMNTEAFF; CDR3 DNA: TGCGCCAGCAGCCCAAAACCACAGGGGAATTCAATGAACACTGAAGCTTTCTTT